This paragraph covers one T cell receptor (beta chain) sequence. Its antigen target is currently unknown. Base quality data are lacking; no much larger clone is found one base away. This sample was included in a study of blood T cell repertoires in COVID-19 (dated by TCRdb to the early 2020s). Context from the whole study: The collaborator samples originated in the United States, Italy and Spain and spanned the acute and convalescent phases of COVID-19. The samples were drawn from two sources: the first 160 participants of the ongoing ImmuneRACE study, and 1,000 to 1,500 subjects contributed by 6 global collaborators. Subjects who had been exposed to COVID-19, were actively infected with it, or had recovered from it provided the deeply sampled blood TCRbeta repertoires that made up the dataset. A de-identified subject ID, COVID-19 status, age in years and sex were almost always included in the sample metadata. The material from the prospective study consisted of cDNA or gDNA derived from T cells, B-cell-depleted T cells, or PBMCs. The repertoires were released in a freely available public database meant as a resource for research on the immune response to SARS-CoV-2. HLA class I and class II types, where available, came from metadata supplied by the sample provider rather than from assay-based typing.

Each collaborating institution followed its own protocols to collect whole blood in K2EDTA tubes. For TCRbeta analysis, collaborators shipped samples as frozen whole blood, isolated PBMCs, or DNA extracted from either of those sample types. Paper-wide results and their limitations: Clinical and demographic metadata were provided uncurated, with the amount varying by source and participant.

The CDR3 covers 15 residues, taking in both the cysteine and the phenylalanine. Only the CDR3 part of the read is kept: 45 bases, read in frame from the first base. CDR1 and CDR2 were assigned from the germline V gene as LGHNA and YNFKEQ. V is cut back by 4 bases and J by 6 bases, with 9 bases in the junction unmatched. TCRbeta CDR3 regions were amplified from genomic DNA by means of the immunoSEQ Assay, a bias-controlled multiplex PCR. Turning to the authors' computational methods: The number of nucleated cells in each sample was estimated by amplification of reference gene primers within the assay. To quantify the absolute abundance of each unique TCRbeta CDR3 rearrangement, sequence reads were collapsed and filtered. Productive Simpson clonality was computed per sample as the square root of Simpson's diversity index over productive rearrangements. Here the immuneACCESS table is served through TCRdb, limited to in-frame sequences with V and J called. Missing clones are a known gap in these copies; in checked studies unresolved V genes cover under half, and the rest lacks a known reason. That table is the source of V, J and clone size, and D and trimming were worked out from the DNA. This sample lists 130,000 to 150,000 clones; roughly 87% were detected once. The top ten clones comprise less than 0.95% of the sample.

Input material: peripheral blood. This TCR derives from a woman aged 45-65 years with acute or convalescent COVID-19. Recombination linked TRBV4-2 to TRBJ2-7, and TRBD2 aligns with 10 junction nucleotides. The nucleotide sequence reads TGTGCCAGCAGCCGAAAGCGGGAGGGCCGGTCCGAGCAGTACTTC. Protein translation: CASSRKREGRSEQYF.